The 17 T cell receptor beta chains given below trace back to one sample, sequenced in a study of cytomegalovirus exposure and HLA in healthy donors. Both 60 Vbeta primers and 13 Jbeta primers went into the PCR. The table came from immunoSEQ multiplex PCR; TCRdb's copy has only in-frame clones and leaves some out. The sample includes approximately 170,000 clones, roughly 84% of them seen just once. The sample consisted of PBMCs. The receptors stem from a boy aged 2 to 10 in good health and CMV-seronegative.

V gene TRBV9 combines with J gene TRBJ2-2; D may be TRBD1 (6 bases). The ends were cut back, 0 bases at V and 6 bases at J, with 27 bases in the middle. CDR1 and CDR2 (germline): SGDLS, YYNGEE. The CDR3 runs 20 residues. Here the CDR3 reads CASSVEGWVDSLTVSGELFF. The CDR3 DNA reads as TGTGCCAGCAGCGTAGAAGGGTGGGTGGACAGCCTTACGGTGTCCGGGGAGCTGTTTTTT. Full variable domain (rest looked up from reference TRBV9 and TRBJ2-2): DSGVTQTPKHLITATGQRVTLRCSPRSGDLSVYWYQQSLDQGLQFLIQYYNGEERAKGNILERFSAQQFPDLHSELNLSSLELGDSALYFCASSVEGWVDSLTVSGELFFGEGSRLTVL.

V gene TRBV28 combines with J gene TRBJ1-2; TRBD1 matches 8 bases. The CDR3 is made up of 15 amino acids. CDR1 and CDR2 (germline): MDHEN, SYDVKM. The junction had 8 bases not matched to a gene; V was cut back by 8 bases and J by 0 bases. The CDR3 DNA is TGTGCCAGCTCAGACAGGGGAAGCACTAACTATGGCTACACCTTC. This translates into CASSDRGSTNYGYTF.

The J gene is TRBJ2-7, the V gene TRBV14; TRBD2 is a possible D gene (6 bases). V lost 4 bases to trimming and J lost 4 bases, with 29 bases between them. CDR3 length equals 19 residues. Germline V gene sequence: CDR1 SGHDN, CDR2 FVKESK. The DNA for the CDR3 is TGTGCCAGCAGCCTCCTGTCCCCGGGACTCATTGGGGGATTTTACGAGCAGTACTTC. Its translation is CASSLLSPGLIGGFYEQYF.

The chain employs TRBV5-6 and TRBJ2-7; 8 bases match TRBD1. Germline V gene data show CDR1 as SGHDT and CDR2 as YYEEEE. The CDR3 has 13 residues. The V gene end was trimmed by 4 bases and the J gene end by 4 bases; junction bases not matched to a gene: 4. CDR3: CASSVGQAYEQYF. CDR3 DNA sequence: TGTGCCAGCAGCGTGGGACAGGCATACGAGCAGTACTTC.

The chain employs TRBV7-2 and TRBJ2-2, with 7 bases lining up with TRBD1. V was clipped by 3 bases and J by 3 bases; unmatched bases: 4. This CDR3 comprises 15 residues. Germline CDR1 and CDR2: SGHTA and FQGNSA. The CDR3 here is CASSFWDSYTGELFF. Written as DNA, the CDR3 is TGTGCCAGCAGCTTTTGGGACAGCTACACCGGGGAGCTGTTTTTT. Looking up the rest from reference TRBV7-2 and TRBJ2-2 gives the full variable domain: GAGVSQSPSNKVTEKGKDVELRCDPISGHTALYWYRQSLGQGLEFLIYFQGNSAPDKSGLPSDRFSAERTGGSVSTLTIQRTQQEDSAVYLCASSFWDSYTGELFFGEGSRLTVL.

The rearrangement joins TRBV27 to TRBJ2-2, with 11 bases that match TRBD2. V was pared by 5 bases and J by 4 bases, with 3 bases of the junction left unmatched. The CDR3 has 15 amino acids. Germline CDR1 reads MNHEY; CDR2 reads SMNVEV (reference sequence). CDR3 loop: CASSPGLAGTGELFF. CDR3 coding DNA: TGTGCCAGCAGTCCTGGACTAGCGGGCACCGGGGAGCTGTTTTTT.

The chain is built from TRBV19 and TRBJ1-6; possible D gene TRBD1, 5 bases. V was clipped by 3 bases and J by 7 bases, with 16 bases between them. CDR3 length equals 16 residues. CDR1 is LNHDA and CDR2 is SQIVND in the germline V gene (reference sequence). The CDR3 region is CASSITGRRGNSPLHF. The CDR3 DNA follows: TGTGCCAGTAGTATTACAGGTCGGCGGGGAAATTCACCCCTCCACTTT.

This clone was recorded once. The chain recombines TRBV14 with TRBJ1-1, with D maybe TRBD1 (6 bases). The V gene lost 0 bases and the J gene lost 2 bases, with 13 bases spanning the gap. Germline loops: CDR1 SGHDN, CDR2 FVKESK. The CDR3 runs 16 residues. The CDR3 region is CASSQDMGHYNTEAFF. The CDR3 region has the DNA TGTGCCAGCAGCCAAGATATGGGACACTATAACACTGAAGCTTTCTTT.

This chain joins TRBV29-1 and TRBJ2-6, with D uncertain. V lost 6 bases and J 6 bases, leaving 12 bases between the germline ends. Germline V gene lookup returns CDR1 SQVTM and CDR2 ANQGSEA. This CDR3 spans 13 amino acids. DNA of the CDR3: TGCAGCGTCCAGGCGTTGGCGGCCAACGTCCTGACTTTC. Residues: CSVQALAANVLTF.

This clone turned up a few times. The V gene is TRBV2, the J gene TRBJ2-1; D might be TRBD2 (5 bases). From germline, CDR1 is SNHLY and CDR2 FYNNEI. The CDR3 is 15 amino acids. Trimming took 4 bases from V and 7 from J, leaving 17 bases between them. The CDR3 region is CASSVGERSWNEQFF. In nucleotides, the CDR3 is TGTGCCAGCAGTGTCGGTGAGCGGAGCTGGAATGAGCAGTTCTTC.

This chain connects TRBV15 to TRBJ1-1; D unresolved. This CDR3 contains 13 residues. Germline V CDR1 and CDR2: LNHNV, YYDKDF (reference sequence). Deletions cut 1 base from V and 12 bases from J, with 15 bases between. This chain's CDR3 is CATSRGSRSLTFF. The CDR3 DNA follows: TGTGCCACCAGCAGAGGGTCCCGGTCTCTGACTTTCTTT.

The chain recombines TRBV30 with TRBJ2-7; 9 nucleotides match TRBD1. The CDR3 runs to 14 residues. Germline V lookup: CDR1 GTSNPN, CDR2 SVGIG (reference sequence). Trimming at V came to 3 bases and at J to 4 bases, leaving 7 bases not matched to a gene. This chain's CDR3 is CAWRSTGGSYEQYF. The CDR3, as DNA: TGTGCCTGGAGATCAACAGGGGGCTCGTACGAGCAGTACTTC.

V and J are TRBV11-2 and TRBJ2-5, with TRBD2 matching over 16 bases. The CDR3 loop spans 15 amino acids. J lost 14 bases, V lost 7 bases, and 13 bases had no gene match. CDR1 and CDR2 (germline): SGHAT, FQNNGV. The CDR3 loop is CASNGGGLAGGPNYF. The CDR3 nucleotides are TGTGCCAGCAACGGGGGGGGACTAGCGGGAGGGCCCAACTACTTC. Full variable domain (rest looked up from reference TRBV11-2 and TRBJ2-5): EAGVAQSPRYKIIEKRQSVAFWCNPISGHATLYWYQQILGQGPKLLIQFQNNGVVDDSQLPKDRFSAERLKGVDSTLKIQPAKLEDSAVYLCASNGGGLAGGPNYFGPGTRLLVL.

This chain connects TRBV4-3 to TRBJ2-2; 7 bases are shared with TRBD1. The CDR3 totals 17 residues. Germline V gene lookup returns CDR1 LGHNA and CDR2 YSLEER. Trimming removed 0 bases from V and 5 bases from J; junction bases left unmatched: 9. The CDR3 sequence: CASSQDRGLGITGELFF. The CDR3 DNA reads as TGCGCCAGCAGCCAAGATAGGGGGCTAGGGATTACCGGGGAGCTGTTTTTT.

The chain is built from TRBV5-1 and TRBJ1-1, with D uncertain. Germline V gene data show CDR1 as SGHRS and CDR2 as YFSETQ. The ends were cut back, 4 bases at V and 4 bases at J, with 20 bases in the middle. The CDR3 sequence is 16 residues long. CDR3 DNA sequence: TGCGCCAGCAGCCAGGAGGGATCCCCTATTCGCACTGAAGCTTTCTTT. Translation: CASSQEGSPIRTEAFF.

CDR3 amino acids: CASSPLGATSNTGELFF. In DNA form, the CDR3 reads TGTGCCAGCTCACCACTGGGGGCGACTTCCAATACCGGGGAGCTGTTTTTT. This chain connects TRBV18 to TRBJ2-2; a possible D gene is TRBD1 (6 bases). With 1 base removed from V and 5 bases from J, the gap between germline ends came to 17 bases. This CDR3 region has 17 residues. Germline values: CDR1 KGHSH, CDR2 LQKENI.

V usage is TRBV7-9 and J usage is TRBJ1-1, with a weak D call TRBD1 (6 bases). This CDR3 region has 16 residues. Germline CDR1 SEHNR, CDR2 FQNEAQ (reference sequence). The V end was cut by 3 bases, the J end by 3 bases, with 17 bases between. The CDR3 sequence: CASSFPPRTAYTEAFF. The DNA for the CDR3 is TGTGCCAGCAGCTTCCCGCCACGGACAGCCTACACTGAAGCTTTCTTT. The whole variable domain, remainder taken from reference TRBV7-9 and TRBJ1-1, is DTGVSQNPRHKITKRGQNVTFRCDPISEHNRLYWYRQTLGQGPEFLTYFQNEAQLEKSRLLSDRFSAERPKGSFSTLEIQRTEQGDSAMYLCASSFPPRTAYTEAFFGQGTRLTVV.